Given below is one TCR beta chain in context. Repeated repertoire sampling spanned the course of chemoradiotherapy. This entry belongs to a study of chemoradiotherapy in HPV16-positive cancers. Trimming cost V 4 bases and J 1 base; bases outside gene matches: 2. This CDR3 has 15 residues. The germline V gene has CDR1 LGHNA and CDR2 YNFKEQ. The assay was immunoSEQ multiplex PCR, and TCRdb's table has in-frame clones only and misses some. The data hold tens of thousands of clones, with about 88% observed a single time. The chain uses TRBV4-2 and TRBJ2-7, with 12 bases aligning to TRBD2. This receptor was taken from a human donor with HPV-associated anogenital cancer. The sequenced sample was blood, obtained from a patient who underwent chemoradiotherapy. As DNA, the CDR3 is TGTGCCAGCAGCCCGACTAGCGGGAGTTCCTACGAGCAGTACTTC. This codes for CASSPTSGSSYEQYF.